Detailed here is one T cell receptor beta chain. The CDR3 sequence is 16 residues long. CDR1 is SEHNR and CDR2 is FQNEAQ in the germline V gene (reference sequence). The ends were cut back, 0 bases at V and 3 bases at J, with 12 bases in the middle. As handled by the study authors: It was from reference gene primer amplification that nucleated cell counts were estimated. This table comes from immunoSEQ multiplex PCR, and its TCRdb copy is limited to in-frame clones, with some not included. From that table come the V and J calls and clone size; the DNA was used to work out D and trimming. The sample yields some 65,000 clones, approximately 86% seen once. These data are taken from a study of blood T cell repertoires in COVID-19. Study-wide background: From the United States, Italy and Spain came samples of acute and convalescent COVID-19.

The Seattle patients joined while their infection was active and were tracked longitudinally afterward. Input material: peripheral blood. The receptor comes from a middle-aged man with COVID-19, enrolled during active disease. The chain combines TRBV7-9 with TRBJ1-5; D is unresolved. CDR3 coding DNA: TGTGCCAGCAGCTTAGCGCTGCGGGGTGCCAATCAGCCCCAGCATTTT. Residues: CASSLALRGANQPQHF.